The 25 T cell receptor beta chains in this list originate from one sample, sequenced in a study of spatial heterogeneity in lung cancer. Each CDR3 protein is one row after TCRdb ran MiXCR on the 5' RACE reads. The table records 4,000 to 6,000 distinct CDR3 sequences, more than 7.5% of them present only once. Time point in this sample: sample taken at primary tumor resection. The study, taken as a whole, reports: The number of expanded tumor alpha and beta chains correlated with mutation number.

These receptors have no identified antigens. The specimen was lung tumor tissue, collected at surgery. These receptor sequences come from a female donor with early-stage non-small cell lung cancer.

J is TRBJ2-5 and V is TRBV11-2, with TRBD1 as a possible D gene (6 bases). The V end was cut by 0 bases, the J end by 11 bases, with 16 bases between. Per germline, CDR1 SGHAT and CDR2 FQNNGV. The CDR3 totals 14 residues. This CDR3 reads CASSLDRGTGTQYF. DNA for the CDR3: TGTGCCAGCAGCTTAGATAGGGGGACCGGGACACAGTACTTC.

The chain employs TRBV7-1 and TRBJ1-6; D gene unclear. TRBV7-1 is flagged as an ORF with uncertain function. This CDR3 region has 16 residues. V lost 3 bases and J 0 bases, leaving 9 bases between the germline ends. The CDR3 reads CASSSGLSSYNSPLHF. Here the CDR3 DNA reads TGTGCCAGCAGCTCGGGGTTGAGCTCCTATAATTCACCCCTCCACTTT.

This clonotype appeared a few times. The chain combines TRBV5-1 with TRBJ2-1; no clear D. This CDR3 contains 12 residues. Between the trimmed V and J ends, which lost 0 bases and 4 bases, there was a span of 2 bases. From germline, CDR1 is SGHRS and CDR2 YFSETQ. CDR3 residues: CASSLAYNEQFF. The CDR3, as DNA: TGCGCCAGCAGCTTGGCGTACAATGAGCAGTTCTTC.

Ten or more counts support this clonotype. The chain has TRBV20-1 and TRBJ2-3; unclear D gene. Deletions cut 2 bases from V and 6 bases from J, with 12 bases between. Germline V gene lookup returns CDR1 DFQATT and CDR2 SNEGSKA (reference sequence). The CDR3 totals 13 residues. CDR3 region: CSARRVDQDTQYF. The CDR3 coding sequence is TGCAGTGCTAGAAGGGTGGACCAGGATACGCAGTATTTT.

This clonotype was counted at least ten times. The rearrangement links TRBV7-9 to TRBJ1-1; no clear D. The CDR3 covers 14 residues. Germline-derived CDR1 and CDR2 are SEHNR and FQNEAQ (reference sequence). Between the trimmed V and J ends, which lost 8 bases and 2 bases, there was a span of 15 bases. CDR3 coding DNA: TGTGCCAGCCGACCGACGTCTGACAACACTGAAGCTTTCTTT. Translation: CASRPTSDNTEAFF.

This clonotype was found many times. This chain links TRBV5-1 with TRBJ2-2, with unresolved D. The germline V and J ends were trimmed by 0 bases and 6 bases, with 3 bases remaining between them. The germline V gene encodes CDR1 SGHRS and CDR2 YFSETQ. This CDR3 spans 12 amino acids. In DNA form, the CDR3 reads TGCGCCAGCAGCTTGGTATCCGGGGAGCTGTTTTTT. Translated: CASSLVSGELFF.

This clonotype showed up many times. The chain joins TRBV5-5 to TRBJ2-3; 7 bases fit TRBD1. V shed 4 bases and J 7 bases; nucleotides not matched to a gene: 15. CDR3 length: 16 amino acids. Germline V gene data show CDR1 as SGHKS and CDR2 as YYEKEE (reference sequence). Here the CDR3 reads CASSIGTAPRVYTQYF. Written as DNA, the CDR3 is TGTGCCAGCAGCATAGGGACAGCCCCACGGGTTTATACGCAGTATTTT.

This clonotype was observed many times. The rearrangement links TRBV20-1 to TRBJ1-1; possibly TRBD1 for D (5 bases). The CDR3 covers 15 residues. The germline gives CDR1 DFQATT, CDR2 SNEGSKA (reference sequence). V lost 1 base to trimming and J lost 1 base, with 13 bases between them. Here the CDR3 reads CSARGGWGQNTEAFF. The CDR3 region has the DNA TGCAGTGCTAGAGGGGGCTGGGGTCAGAACACTGAAGCTTTCTTT.

Judged by abundance, this clonotype is medium-sized. The rearrangement uses TRBV18 and TRBJ2-3; the match to TRBD2 covers 8 bases. CDR1 KGHSH and CDR2 LQKENI come from the germline V gene. V shed 3 bases, J shed 2 bases, and the junction held 7 bases outside the gene matches. CDR3 length equals 16 residues. The CDR3 region is CASSPRMRGVTDTQYF. The CDR3 DNA follows: TGTGCCAGCTCACCTCGCATGCGGGGGGTCACAGATACGCAGTATTTT.

This clonotype is categorized as medium-sized. The rearrangement uses TRBV5-1 and TRBJ2-1, with 11 nucleotides matching TRBD1. V lost 4 bases to trimming and J lost 8 bases; unmatched junction nucleotides: 14. Looked up from germline, CDR1 is SGHRS and CDR2 is YFSETQ. The CDR3 totals 17 residues. The CDR3 DNA sequence: TGCGCCAGCAGCCGAGGACAGGGGGCTATTTTATGGGATGAGCAGTTCTTC. It translates to CASSRGQGAILWDEQFF.

This clonotype rates as medium-sized. V usage is TRBV6-2 or TRBV6-3 and J usage is TRBJ1-3; the D gene is possibly TRBD1 (5 bases). The V gene's germline CDR1 is MNHEY and CDR2 SVGEGT. CDR3 length: 14 residues. V lost 2 bases, J lost 3 bases, and 8 bases lay in between. The CDR3 DNA follows: TGTGCCAGCAGTTACAGGACACTTGGAAACACCATATATTTT. Translation: CASSYRTLGNTIYF.

This chain connects TRBV20-1 to TRBJ2-1; no clear D. CDR3 length: 11 amino acids. Trimming left V 2 bases short and J 4 bases short, with 3 bases between. Germline CDR1 DFQATT, CDR2 SNEGSKA (reference sequence). In nucleotides, the CDR3 is TGCAGTGCTAGAAATTACAATGAGCAGTTCTTC. Its protein product is CSARNYNEQFF.

This clonotype was counted ten times or more. The V call is TRBV5-5, the J call TRBJ2-2; 9 bases are a match to TRBD1. Looked up from germline, CDR1 is SGHKS and CDR2 is YYEKEE (reference sequence). This CDR3 contains 17 residues. With V trimmed by 4 bases and J by 6 bases, 13 bases remained unmatched. The CDR3 DNA sequence: TGTGCCAGCAGCCGTAGGGGACAGGGCGTAGAGGCCGGGGAGCTGTTTTTT. This sequence encodes CASSRRGQGVEAGELFF. The complete variable domain, with remaining parts taken from reference TRBV5-5 and TRBJ2-2, reads DAGVTQSPTHLIKTRGQQVTLRCSPISGHKSVSWYQQVLGQGPQFIFQYYEKEERGRGNFPDRFSARQFPNYSSELNVNALLLGDSALYLCASSRRGQGVEAGELFFGEGSRLTVL.

This sequence joins TRBV7-2 and TRBJ2-5, with 8 bases identical to TRBD2. V lost 5 bases to trimming and J lost 1 base; unmatched junction nucleotides: 6. The germline V gene has CDR1 SGHTA and CDR2 FQGNSA. The length of the CDR3 is 15 residues. The CDR3 DNA is TGTGCCAGCAGCGCCCTAGCGGGTACCCAAGAGACCCAGTACTTC. This gives the protein CASSALAGTQETQYF.

This clonotype was picked up many times. This chain connects TRBV2 to TRBJ2-3, with 8 bases aligning to TRBD1. The CDR3 contains 14 residues. Trimming cost V 6 bases and J 5 bases; bases outside gene matches: 7. Per the germline V gene, CDR1 is SNHLY and CDR2 is FYNNEI. CDR3 sequence: CASRQTGVGDTQYF. CDR3 sequence (DNA): TGTGCCAGCAGACAGACAGGGGTGGGAGATACGCAGTATTTT.

This chain uses TRBV6-2 or TRBV6-3 with TRBJ2-7, with TRBD1 identical over 7 bases. CDR1 MNHEY and CDR2 SVGEGT come from the germline V gene. There are 16 residues in the CDR3. The V gene end was trimmed by 6 bases and the J gene end by 7 bases; junction bases not matched to a gene: 18. CDR3 protein: CASRMIQGVFLGEQYF. CDR3 in DNA: TGTGCCAGCAGGATGATCCAGGGGGTCTTCTTGGGGGAGCAGTACTTC.

This clonotype is medium-sized within its sample. The rearrangement links TRBV5-1 to TRBJ2-4, with 8 positions matching TRBD2. The CDR3 is 15 residues long. Germline loops: CDR1 SGHRS, CDR2 YFSETQ. V dropped 4 bases and J dropped 6; count of bases not matched to a gene: 9. As DNA, the CDR3 is TGCGCCAGCAGCCCCGCGGGGGGTCCCGGAAACATTCAGTACTTC. Translated: CASSPAGGPGNIQYF.

This clonotype came up many times. This chain connects TRBV5-1 to TRBJ2-4, with a weak D call TRBD2 (5 bases). Trimming cost V 4 bases and J 6 bases, with 11 bases left between them. CDR3 size: 13 residues. Germline CDR1 is SGHRS and CDR2 is YFSETQ. The CDR3 region is CASSQRLGNIQYF. As DNA, the CDR3 is TGCGCCAGCAGCCAGCGGTTGGGAAACATTCAGTACTTC.

This clonotype ranks as medium-sized. The chain employs TRBV4-1 and TRBJ1-2; D not certain. The ends were cut back, 4 bases at V and 7 bases at J, with 13 bases in the middle. The CDR3 is 13 amino acids. Germline V gene lookup returns CDR1 MGHRA and CDR2 YSYEKL. CDR3 bases: TGCGCCAGCAGCCCCCCTTGGGGTGCTGGCTACACCTTC. This codes for CASSPPWGAGYTF.

This clonotype was recorded many times. The chain joins TRBV5-4 to TRBJ2-1, with a weak D call TRBD1 (6 bases). There are 15 residues in the CDR3. Germline V gene data show CDR1 as SGHNT and CDR2 as YYREEE (reference sequence). V was clipped by 0 bases and J by 7 bases, with 14 bases between them. The CDR3 protein is CASSLAPGVGNEQFF. Here the CDR3 DNA reads TGTGCCAGCAGCTTGGCCCCAGGGGTGGGGAATGAGCAGTTCTTC.

This clonotype has a handful of counts. The chain has TRBV2 and TRBJ2-5; D may match TRBD1 or TRBD2 (5 bases each). The V and J ends lost 6 bases and 5 bases respectively, with 13 bases between them. Germline CDR1 reads SNHLY; CDR2 reads FYNNEI. The CDR3 has 13 residues. Here the CDR3 reads CASRPQGRETQYF. The DNA for the CDR3 is TGTGCCAGCAGACCCCAGGGACGGGAGACCCAGTACTTC.

This clonotype was counted at least ten times. The gene calls are TRBV9 and TRBJ2-7; D possibly uses TRBD1 or TRBD2 (6 bases each). This CDR3 is 15 amino acids long. Germline V lookup: CDR1 SGDLS, CDR2 YYNGEE. Trimming shortened V by 4 bases and J by 5 bases, and 19 bases separated the two germline ends. CDR3 amino acids: CASSPTGTHVHEQYF. In DNA, the CDR3 is TGTGCCAGCAGCCCCACAGGGACTCATGTCCACGAGCAGTACTTC.

In its sample, this clonotype was seen many times. The V call is TRBV4-2, the J call TRBJ2-7, with D possibly TRBD2 on 6 matching bases. Germline CDR1 and CDR2: LGHNA and YNFKEQ. Trimming cost V 0 bases and J 5 bases, with 11 bases left between them. The CDR3 consists of 14 residues. CDR3 bases: TGTGCCAGCAGCCAAGAGCCCCGGGGGAACGAGCAGTACTTC. It translates to CASSQEPRGNEQYF.

Many counts were recorded for this clonotype. The chain uses TRBV7-2 and TRBJ1-6, with 7 bases lining up with TRBD1. The germline gives CDR1 SGHTA, CDR2 FQGNSA. This CDR3 is built from 15 residues. The junction had 7 bases not matched to a gene; V was cut back by 5 bases and J by 6 bases. The CDR3 reads CASSPRDSSNSPLHF. As DNA, the CDR3 is TGTGCCAGCAGCCCCCGGGACAGTTCTAATTCACCCCTCCACTTT.

By share, this clonotype counts as large. J is TRBJ2-7 and V is TRBV15; TRBD1 matches 7 bases. The CDR3 loop spans 15 amino acids. CDR1 is LNHNV and CDR2 is YYDKDF in the germline V gene (reference sequence). After removal of 3 bases from V and 4 bases from J, the junction contained 9 bases not matched to a gene. CDR3 residues: CATSSNRGPRYEQYV. The CDR3, as DNA: TGTGCCACCAGCAGCAACAGGGGCCCGCGGTACGAGCAGTACGTC.